Listed here is a single TCR beta chain. Its cognate antigen is unknown. Germline CDR1 MDHEN, CDR2 SYDVKM. Trimming cost V 6 bases and J 1 base; bases outside gene matches: 6. The CDR3 sequence is 17 residues long. The data derive from a study of graft-versus-host responses after intestinal transplantation. For the study at large: Tacrolimus plus steroids were given to all recipients for approximately three years, preceded by anti-thymocyte globulin induction.

Regarding the study as a whole: Peak levels of circulating GvH clones tracked with early post-transplant HvG declines. GvH clones turned up in recipient marrow; some had shown up first in ileum or blood.

TCRdb's copy holds only in-frame clones and misses some; the assay was immunoSEQ multiplex PCR. Of fewer than 95,000 clones in the sample, about 94% were seen once. This chain uses TRBV28 with TRBJ2-3; TRBD2 matches 14 bases. This sequence originates from a human donor who was the organ donor for an intestinal transplant. This specimen consisted of unstimulated CD4+ T cells sorted from spleen or lymph node cells, obtained before transplant. CDR3 protein: CASSRGLAGARTDTQYF. The CDR3 coding sequence is TGTGCCAGCAGCCGGGGACTAGCGGGGGCCCGCACAGATACGCAGTATTTT.